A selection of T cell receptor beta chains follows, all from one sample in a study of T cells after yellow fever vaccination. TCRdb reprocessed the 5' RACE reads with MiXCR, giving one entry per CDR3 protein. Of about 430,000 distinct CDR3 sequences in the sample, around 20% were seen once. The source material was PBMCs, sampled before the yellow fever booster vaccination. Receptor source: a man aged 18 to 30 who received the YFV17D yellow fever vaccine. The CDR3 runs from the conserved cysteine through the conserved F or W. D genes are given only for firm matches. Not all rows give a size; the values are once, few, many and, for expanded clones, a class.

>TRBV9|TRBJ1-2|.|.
TGTGCCAGCAGCGTAGTTCCCGCAGAACCCTATGGCTACACCTTC
CASSVVPAEPYGYTF
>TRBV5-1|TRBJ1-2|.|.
TGCGCCAGCAGCTTGGATCGAGGAGGGGATGGCTACACCTTC
CASSLDRGGDGYTF
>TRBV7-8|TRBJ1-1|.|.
TGTGCCAGCAGCTTAGAAGTGTGGGTGCGGGACACTGAAGCTTTCTTT
CASSLEVWVRDTEAFF
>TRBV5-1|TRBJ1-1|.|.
TGCGCCAGCAGCTTGGAGGTCACTACTGAAGCTTTCTTT
CASSLEVTTEAFF
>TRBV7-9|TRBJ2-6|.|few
TGTGCCAGCAGCCGACGGACGGAAGCCCCTAAAACCGGGGCCAACGTCCTGACTTTC
CASSRRTEAPKTGANVLTF
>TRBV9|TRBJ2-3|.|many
TGTGCCAGCAGCGTAGCAACAGGGGAGGCAGATACGCAGTATTTT
CASSVATGEADTQYF
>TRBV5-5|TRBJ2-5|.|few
TGTGCCAGCAGCTTGCAAGGGATGGGGCATGAGACCCAGTACTTC
CASSLQGMGHETQYF
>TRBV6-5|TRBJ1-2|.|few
TGTGCCAGCAGTTACTTGGGGGGGGCTGGCTACACCTTC
CASSYLGGAGYTF
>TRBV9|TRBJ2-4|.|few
TGTGCCAGCAGCGTAGGTTATGGGGACATTCAGTACTTC
CASSVGYGDIQYF
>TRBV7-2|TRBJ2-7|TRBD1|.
TGTGCCAGCAGCTACCGGGACAGGGCCATTGACGAGCAGTACTTC
CASSYRDRAIDEQYF
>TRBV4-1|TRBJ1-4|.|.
TGCGCCAGCAGCCAAGAGCGGGGGCGGATGACTAATGAAAAACTGTTTTTT
CASSQERGRMTNEKLFF
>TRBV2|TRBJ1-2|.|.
TGTGCCAGCAGGGAGGCAGGGGACACCTTC
CASREAGDTF
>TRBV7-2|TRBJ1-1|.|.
TGTGCCAGCAGCTTAGAGGGACCGGGGAGCACTGAAGCTTTCTTT
CASSLEGPGSTEAFF
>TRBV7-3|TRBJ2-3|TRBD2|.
TGTGCCAGCAGAGCGGGGGGCGCCACAGATACGCAGTATTTT
CASRAGGATDTQYF
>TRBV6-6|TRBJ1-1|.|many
TGTGCCAGCAAGGTTTCTCGAAGTACTGAAGCTTTCTTT
CASKVSRSTEAFF
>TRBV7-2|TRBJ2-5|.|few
TGTGCCAGCAGCTCGCAGACTCTACGGACGGAGGCGACCCAGTACTTC
CASSSQTLRTEATQYF
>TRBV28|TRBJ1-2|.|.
TGTGCCAGCAGGGAAGGGGCTGGTGGCTACACCTTC
CASREGAGGYTF
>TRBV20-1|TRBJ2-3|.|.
TGCAGTGCCGCACGGGGCCCCAGCACAGATACGCAGTATTTT
CSAARGPSTDTQYF
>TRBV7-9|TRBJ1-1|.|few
TGTGCCAGCAGCTTCGCCCATTCGTCGGACGGTAACACTGAAGCTTTCTTT
CASSFAHSSDGNTEAFF
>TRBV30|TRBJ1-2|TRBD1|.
TGTGCCTGGAGTGCACAGGGGGCTGGTAACTATGGCTACACCTTC
CAWSAQGAGNYGYTF
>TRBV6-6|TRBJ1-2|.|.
TGTGCCAGCATTGAGGGCTCCCGTAGCTACACCTTC
CASIEGSRSYTF
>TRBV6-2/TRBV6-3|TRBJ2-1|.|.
TGTGCCAGCAGTACTGAGCAGTTCTTC
CASSTEQFF
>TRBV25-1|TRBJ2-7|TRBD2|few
TGTGCCAGCACGGCTAGCGGGCTAGACGAGCAGTACTTC
CASTASGLDEQYF
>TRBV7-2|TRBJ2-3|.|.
TGTGCCAGCAGCTTCTTGATCTCTCAGTATTTT
CASSFLISQYF
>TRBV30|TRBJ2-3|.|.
TGTGCCTGGACTCGTATGGGCAGGGGAGTTGCAGATACGCAGTATTTT
CAWTRMGRGVADTQYF
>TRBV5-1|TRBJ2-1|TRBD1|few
TGCGCCAGCAGCACCGACAGGGAATACAATGAGCAGTTCTTC
CASSTDREYNEQFF
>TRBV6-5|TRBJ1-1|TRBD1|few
TGTGCCAGCAGTTACTATGGGACAGGGCCTGAAGCTTTCTTT
CASSYYGTGPEAFF
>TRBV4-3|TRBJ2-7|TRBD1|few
TGCGCCAGCAGCCCGGACAGGGGGCTAGAGCAGTACTTC
CASSPDRGLEQYF
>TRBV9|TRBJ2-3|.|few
TGTGCCAGCAGCGTTGTTGCATCTAGCACAGATACGCAGTATTTT
CASSVVASSTDTQYF
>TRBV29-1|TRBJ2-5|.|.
TGCAGCGTCACCAGATGGGGAACCGAAGAGACCCAGTACTTC
CSVTRWGTEETQYF
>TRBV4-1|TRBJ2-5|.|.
TGCGCCAGCAGCCCCCCCTGGGGGGGCGAGACCCAGTACTTC
CASSPPWGGETQYF
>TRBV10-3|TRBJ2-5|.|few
TGTGCCATCAGTGATCGGGGGGCCCAGCCTTTCGAGACCCAGTACTTC
CAISDRGAQPFETQYF
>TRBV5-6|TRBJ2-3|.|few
TGTGCCAGCAGCTTGGGGGGATTGGGGCCCCTTAATACGCAGTATTTT
CASSLGGLGPLNTQYF
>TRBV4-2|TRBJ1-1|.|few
TGTGCCAGCAGCCACACTCCCGCCACTGAAGCTTTCTTT
CASSHTPATEAFF
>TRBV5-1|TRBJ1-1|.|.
TGCGCCAGCAGCTTGGGGGCAGGGGAGACTGAAGCTTTCTTT
CASSLGAGETEAFF
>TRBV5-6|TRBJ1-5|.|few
TGTGCCAGCAGCTTGGGTGGAGGGCCAGGGCCCCAGCATTTT
CASSLGGGPGPQHF
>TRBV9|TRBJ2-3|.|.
TGTGCCAGCAGCGTAGCTAGCCAGGCAGATACGCAGTATTTT
CASSVASQADTQYF
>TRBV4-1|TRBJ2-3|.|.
TGCGCCAGCAGCCGGGGCGGCAGGGAAGGCGATACGCAGTATTTT
CASSRGGREGDTQYF
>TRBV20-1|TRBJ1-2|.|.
TGCAGTGCTAGAGATCAGGGAAGTGGCTACACCTTC
CSARDQGSGYTF
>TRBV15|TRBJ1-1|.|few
TGTGCCACCAGCAGAGCAGGGCCCGGAGAGAACACTGAAGCTTTCTTT
CATSRAGPGENTEAFF